The 25 T cell receptor beta chains reported below all come from one sample, sequenced in a study of T cells in pancreatic ductal adenocarcinoma. The table came from immunoSEQ multiplex PCR; TCRdb's copy has only in-frame clones and leaves some out. The data contain around 15,000 clones, around nine tenths of them singletons. The selected patients with pancreatic ductal adenocarcinoma had surgery but no neoadjuvant therapy. Sequencing was carried out using PBMCs. These receptors were collected from a human donor with pancreatic ductal adenocarcinoma.

This clone has a single count. The chain joins TRBV19 to TRBJ1-6, with 7 nucleotides matching TRBD1. Germline CDR1 LNHDA, CDR2 SQIVND (reference sequence). The CDR3 has 15 amino acids. Germline trimming cut 3 bases from V and 10 bases from J; bases unmatched to any gene: 9. DNA for the CDR3: TGTGCCAGTAGTATCATCGGGACAGACTGGTCACCCCTCCACTTT. Amino acids: CASSIIGTDWSPLHF.

The rearrangement joins TRBV5-6 to TRBJ1-4, with 10 bases lining up with TRBD1. Losses at the gene ends were 2 bases for V and 5 bases for J; bases not matched to a gene: 6. The CDR3 has 16 amino acids. Germline V lookup: CDR1 SGHDT, CDR2 YYEEEE. CDR3 amino acids: CASSLIPGQGNEKLFF. CDR3 DNA: TGTGCCAGCAGCTTAATACCGGGACAGGGGAATGAAAAACTGTTTTTT.

For the CDR3, the DNA is TGTGCCAGTAGTGGCGTACACAGCACGATAAACATGAACACTGAAGCTTTCTTT. Translated: CASSGVHSTINMNTEAFF. This sequence joins TRBV19 and TRBJ1-1; D remains unclear. The germline V gene has CDR1 LNHDA and CDR2 SQIVND (reference sequence). The V end was cut by 5 bases, the J end by 0 bases, with 22 bases between. The length of the CDR3 is 18 residues.

The CDR3 nucleotides read TGTGCCAGCAGCTTGGGGGGGGGCCCACCAAGTTCCTACAATGAGCAGTTCTTC. Protein: CASSLGGGPPSSYNEQFF. The chain is built from TRBV5-4 and TRBJ2-1, with D maybe TRBD2 (7 bases). The CDR3 loop spans 18 amino acids. V was clipped by 0 bases and J by 1 base, with 17 bases between them. CDR1 and CDR2 (germline): SGHNT, YYREEE (reference sequence).

The CDR3 nucleotides are TGTGCCAGCTCACCATCGCAGGGCCATATTCGCACTGAAGCTTTCTTT. This sequence encodes CASSPSQGHIRTEAFF. The chain joins TRBV18 to TRBJ1-1, with D tentatively TRBD1 (5 bases). The CDR3 spans 16 residues. Germline CDR1 and CDR2: KGHSH and LQKENI. Between the trimmed V and J ends, which lost 2 bases and 4 bases, there was a span of 17 bases.

V is TRBV2 and J is TRBJ1-1; no reliable D call. Germline V gives CDR1 SNHLY, CDR2 FYNNEI. There are 13 residues in the CDR3. Trimming pared 0 bases from V and 7 bases from J, leaving 9 bases between. The CDR3 reads CASSEAARLEAFF. CDR3 DNA: TGTGCCAGCAGTGAAGCGGCGAGGCTTGAAGCTTTCTTT. The full variable domain, its missing parts supplied by reference TRBV2 and TRBJ1-1, is EPEVTQTPSHQVTQMGQEVILRCVPISNHLYFYWYRQILGQKVEFLVSFYNNEISEKSEIFDDQFSVERPDGSNFTLKIRSTKLEDSAMYFCASSEAARLEAFFGQGTRLTVV.

In this sample, this clone turned up a few times. V usage is TRBV19 and J usage is TRBJ2-1; D not resolved. Per germline, CDR1 LNHDA and CDR2 SQIVND (reference sequence). CDR3 length: 13 amino acids. V gave up 5 bases and J gave up 3 bases, with 8 bases separating them. CDR3 residues: CASSEFNYNEQFF. The CDR3, as DNA: TGTGCCAGTAGTGAGTTTAACTACAATGAGCAGTTCTTC.

V is TRBV7-3 and J is TRBJ2-4; D is perhaps TRBD1 (5 bases). The V gene lost 5 bases and the J gene lost 0 bases, with 8 bases spanning the gap. The CDR3 consists of 14 residues. Germline V gene lookup returns CDR1 SGHTA and CDR2 FQGTGA. CDR3 sequence reads: CASSTDRAKNIQYF. The CDR3 DNA is TGTGCCAGCAGCACCGACAGAGCCAAAAACATTCAGTACTTC.

This clone was counted once. The chain joins TRBV4-1 to TRBJ1-1; tentatively, D is TRBD1 (6 bases). Germline V gives CDR1 MGHRA, CDR2 YSYEKL. Trimming stripped 1 base from V and 4 bases from J, with 13 bases between. This CDR3 contains 15 residues. The CDR3 reads CASSQVQGLGTEAFF. CDR3 coding DNA: TGCGCCAGCAGCCAAGTACAGGGTTTGGGCACTGAAGCTTTCTTT.

This clone was observed a single time. The chain uses TRBV7-2 and TRBJ2-3, with 11 bases fitting TRBD2. This CDR3 region has 17 residues. The V gene end was trimmed by 2 bases and the J gene end by 4 bases; junction bases not matched to a gene: 8. In germline, CDR1 is SGHTA, CDR2 FQGNSA. The chain's CDR3 is CASSLQGSGRAPDTQYF. For the CDR3, the DNA is TGTGCCAGCAGCTTACAGGGTAGCGGGAGGGCCCCAGATACGCAGTATTTT.

This clone was observed a few times. The CDR3 bases are TGTGCCAGCAGTGAGGGCAGGAACACTGAAGCTTTCTTT. This translates into CASSEGRNTEAFF. The chain is built from TRBV6-1 and TRBJ1-1; the D is unclear. The germline gives CDR1 MNHNS, CDR2 SASEGT. Trimming removed 3 bases at V and 1 base at J, with 6 bases between. The CDR3 runs to 13 residues.

The CDR3 loop is CASSQPGTITEAFF. CDR3 DNA: TGTGCCAGCAGCCAACCCGGGACCATCACTGAAGCTTTCTTT. The chain employs TRBV9 and TRBJ1-1; possible D gene TRBD1, 5 bases. This CDR3 region has 14 residues. From germline, CDR1 is SGDLS and CDR2 YYNGEE. V was pared by 4 bases and J by 4 bases, with 14 bases between.

The rearrangement links TRBV29-1 to TRBJ2-7; TRBD1 agrees at 10 bases. The germline CDR1 and CDR2 sequences are SQVTM and ANQGSEA. Losses at the gene ends were 6 bases for V and 4 bases for J; bases not matched to a gene: 15. The CDR3 is 16 residues long. CDR3 in amino acids: CSVDGLGDRGLYEQYF. The CDR3 coding sequence is TGCAGCGTCGATGGATTGGGGGACAGGGGCCTTTACGAGCAGTACTTC.

CDR3 DNA: TGTGCCAGCAGGGGCGGGTTAAGGAGCACCGGGGAGCTGTTTTTT. Protein sequence: CASRGGLRSTGELFF. The rearrangement links TRBV9 to TRBJ2-2, with a weak D call TRBD2 (5 bases). Trimming pared 5 bases from V and 4 bases from J, leaving 15 bases between. This CDR3 has 15 residues. CDR1 is SGDLS and CDR2 is YYNGEE in the germline V gene.

This clone was observed a handful of times. The chain employs TRBV28 and TRBJ1-2; no reliable D call. The CDR3 covers 11 residues. V lost 5 bases to trimming and J lost 7 bases, with 8 bases between them. Germline V gene sequence: CDR1 MDHEN, CDR2 SYDVKM. CDR3 in DNA: TGTGCCAGCAGTGACAAAAGTGGCTACACCTTC. Protein: CASSDKSGYTF.

The chain couples TRBV28 to TRBJ2-7, with D tentatively TRBD1 or TRBD2 (5 bases each). Germline values: CDR1 MDHEN, CDR2 SYDVKM. This CDR3 region has 15 residues. V lost 7 bases, J lost 4 bases, and 20 bases lay in between. CDR3 loop: CASNQERGDYYEQYF. The CDR3 DNA sequence: TGTGCCAGCAATCAGGAAAGGGGCGACTATTACGAGCAGTACTTC.

The chain joins TRBV28 to TRBJ1-1, with 11 bases aligning to TRBD1. The V gene's germline CDR1 is MDHEN and CDR2 SYDVKM. The CDR3 covers 15 residues. V lost 1 base to trimming and J lost 3 bases; unmatched junction nucleotides: 1. In DNA, the CDR3 is TGTGCCAGCAGTTTATTGGGACAGGGGGACACTGAAGCTTTCTTT. Encoded protein: CASSLLGQGDTEAFF.

The chain uses TRBV7-9 and TRBJ1-1; D gene uncertain. The CDR3 runs to 13 residues. The V and J ends lost 0 bases and 3 bases respectively, with 5 bases between them. CDR1 SEHNR and CDR2 FQNEAQ come from the germline V gene (reference sequence). CDR3: CASSLAEDTEAFF. Written as DNA, the CDR3 is TGTGCCAGCAGCTTAGCGGAGGACACTGAAGCTTTCTTT.

V and J are TRBV2 and TRBJ1-6; D not resolved. V gave up 3 bases and J gave up 7 bases, with 13 bases separating them. This CDR3 comprises 15 residues. CDR1 and CDR2 (germline): SNHLY, FYNNEI. This CDR3 reads CASSEGFLANSPLHF. The CDR3 DNA sequence: TGTGCCAGCAGTGAGGGATTTCTCGCCAATTCACCCCTCCACTTT.

The V and J genes are TRBV30 and TRBJ2-1; 14 bases map to TRBD2. Germline CDR1 reads GTSNPN; CDR2 reads SVGIG (reference sequence). The CDR3 runs 17 residues. V trimming: 3 bases; J trimming: 1 base; junction bases outside the gene matches: 5. CDR3 nucleotides: TGTGCCTGGAGGCCCCGACTAGCGGGGGGGTCCTACAATGAGCAGTTCTTC. Protein: CAWRPRLAGGSYNEQFF.

CDR3 DNA: TGTGCCAGCAGCCTGACCGCGCGAGCTAACTATGGCTACACCTTC. Its translation is CASSLTARANYGYTF. The chain employs TRBV11-2 and TRBJ1-2; D unresolved. The CDR3 is 15 residues long. Trimming cost V 5 bases and J 0 bases, with 13 bases left between them. The germline V gene encodes CDR1 SGHAT and CDR2 FQNNGV.

The rearrangement links TRBV21-1 to TRBJ1-1; the D segment call TRBD1 is taken from the table without a DNA check. TRBV21-1 is deemed a pseudogene. The CDR3 runs 18 residues. This CDR3 is CASSKADRGRGMNTEAFF. CDR3 DNA sequence: TGTGCCAGCAGCAAAGCGGACAGGGGGCGCGGGATGAACACTGAAGCTTTCTTT.

This chain links TRBV6-5 with TRBJ1-5, with TRBD1 identical over 8 bases. J was trimmed by 6 bases and V by 4 bases; bases with no gene match: 5. Germline V gene data show CDR1 as MNHEY and CDR2 as SVGAGI. This CDR3 is 14 amino acids long. CDR3 sequence: CASSFTTGAQPQHF. The CDR3 bases are TGTGCCAGCAGTTTCACGACAGGGGCTCAGCCCCAGCATTTT.

V is TRBV2 and J is TRBJ2-7, with 9 positions matching TRBD1. The CDR3 is 14 amino acids. Per germline, CDR1 SNHLY and CDR2 FYNNEI. Trimming removed 6 bases from V and 3 bases from J; junction bases left unmatched: 6. Written as DNA, the CDR3 is TGTGCCAGCAGCGACCCGGGACAGGGCTACGAGCAGTACTTC. Translated: CASSDPGQGYEQYF.

This clone showed up just once. The V call is TRBV9, the J call TRBJ1-4; unclear D gene. With 3 bases removed from V and 2 bases from J, the gap between germline ends came to 14 bases. The V gene's germline CDR1 is SGDLS and CDR2 YYNGEE. CDR3 size: 16 residues. The DNA of the CDR3 is TGTGCCAGCAGCGCCCAAGGAGGGCTCACTAATGAAAAACTGTTTTTT. This translates into CASSAQGGLTNEKLFF.